Listed below are T cell receptor beta chains from one sample, sequenced in a study of blood T cells in healthy people across ages. TCRdb re-derived calls from the 5' RACE reads in MiXCR, one entry per CDR3 protein. The sample carries roughly 800,000 distinct CDR3 sequences, 36% recorded once. Input material: blood. The receptors originated from a man younger than 35 in good health. CDR3s leave out the opening cysteine and the closing phenylalanine or tryptophan. Expanded clones are given a class, and other clones once, few, many or no size at all.

J: TRBJ2-6; size: many; V: TRBV5-5; CDR3: ASSLTVGSGANVLT
J: TRBJ2-7; size: .; V: TRBV20-1; CDR3: SARTGLAGGISHEQY
J: TRBJ1-2; size: many; V: TRBV5-1; CDR3: ASSSGTGSYGYT
J: TRBJ2-5; size: .; V: TRBV12-5; CDR3: AGGLGPSGGDQETQY
J: TRBJ2-1; size: .; V: TRBV28; CDR3: VSSFAEVEGQF
J: TRBJ1-4; size: .; V: TRBV12-3/TRBV12-4; CDR3: ASSSVGTALEKLF
J: TRBJ1-5; size: .; V: TRBV4-2; CDR3: ASSQDPSYSNQPQH
J: TRBJ2-5; size: .; V: TRBV7-3; CDR3: ASSKVGAKETQY
J: TRBJ2-5; size: .; V: TRBV7-9; CDR3: ASSFGASGSQETQY
J: TRBJ1-1; size: few; V: TRBV3-1; CDR3: ASSQEGPSEAF
J: TRBJ1-5; size: .; V: TRBV6-6; CDR3: ASSLVGIQPQH
J: TRBJ1-4; size: .; V: TRBV6-6; CDR3: ASSDSTTERNEKLF
J: TRBJ2-7; size: .; V: TRBV24-1; CDR3: ATSPSPGQGMNEQY
J: TRBJ1-1; size: .; V: TRBV11-1; CDR3: ASSWGDEAF
J: TRBJ1-1; size: .; V: TRBV14; CDR3: ASSHRLGAIFEAF
J: TRBJ2-1; size: .; V: TRBV29-1; CDR3: SVRRAYNEQF
J: TRBJ2-3; size: many; V: TRBV4-3; CDR3: ASSQGSSTDTQY
J: TRBJ1-1; size: .; V: TRBV7-2; CDR3: ASSLVQGVDTEAF
J: TRBJ1-4; size: .; V: TRBV4-1; CDR3: ASSHPGQGGFAGEKLF
J: TRBJ2-7; size: many; V: TRBV6-5; CDR3: ASSYSGTGSYEQY